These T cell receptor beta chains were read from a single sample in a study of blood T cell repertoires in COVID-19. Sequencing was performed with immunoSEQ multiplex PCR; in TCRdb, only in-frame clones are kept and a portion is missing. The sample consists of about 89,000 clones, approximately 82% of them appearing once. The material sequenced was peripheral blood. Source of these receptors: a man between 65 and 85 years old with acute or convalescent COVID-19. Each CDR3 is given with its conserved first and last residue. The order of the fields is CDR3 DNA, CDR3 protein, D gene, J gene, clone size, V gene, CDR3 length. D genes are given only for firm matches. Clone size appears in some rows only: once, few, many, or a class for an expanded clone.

TGTGCCAGCAGCGTAGGCGGTTATAATGAAAAACTGTTTTTT	CASSVGGYNEKLFF	NA	TRBJ1-4	few	TRBV9	14
TGTGCCAGCAGTTATGGAGGCAGTATTGGGGAAAAACTGTTTTTT	CASSYGGSIGEKLFF	NA	TRBJ1-4	NA	TRBV6-6	15
TGTGCCAGCAGCTTAAGGCAGGGGTGGCAAGAGACCCAGTACTTC	CASSLRQGWQETQYF	NA	TRBJ2-5	NA	TRBV7-9	15
TGTGCCACCAGCAGCCTAGCGGGACTCTACAATGAGCAGTTCTTC	CATSSLAGLYNEQFF	TRBD2	TRBJ2-1	NA	TRBV15	15
TGTGCCAGCAGTTCCGGGACTAGCGGTCCCTACGAGCAGTACTTC	CASSSGTSGPYEQYF	TRBD2	TRBJ2-7	NA	TRBV28	15
TGTGCCAGCAGTCCGACAGGGGGCGCTGAGACCCAGTACTTC	CASSPTGGAETQYF	TRBD1	TRBJ2-5	few	TRBV28	14
TGTGCCAGCAATTTTGGAACAGGAAATTACAATGAGCAGTTCTTC	CASNFGTGNYNEQFF	NA	TRBJ2-1	once	TRBV3-1/TRBV3-2	15
TGTGCCAGCTCACCACCGGGACAGGGTTCCGGCGAGCAGTACTTC	CASSPPGQGSGEQYF	TRBD1	TRBJ2-7	NA	TRBV18	15
TGTGCCACGGCCGGGGGGCCTTGGGAGACCCAGTACTTC	CATAGGPWETQYF	NA	TRBJ2-5	NA	TRBV11-2	13
TGTGCCAGCAGTTTATTACTAGAGACCCAGTACTTC	CASSLLLETQYF	NA	TRBJ2-5	NA	TRBV28	12
TGCAGTGCTATCTGGGAGGTTGAAGCTTTCTTT	CSAIWEVEAFF	NA	TRBJ1-1	NA	TRBV20-1	11
TGTGCCAGCAGTTCCCAGGGCCTAAAGGGCTATGGCTACACCTTC	CASSSQGLKGYGYTF	NA	TRBJ1-2	NA	TRBV6-5	15
TGTGCCAGCAGTGCCGGTGCTAATCAGCCCCAGCATTTT	CASSAGANQPQHF	NA	TRBJ1-5	NA	TRBV6-4	13
TGCGCCAGCAGCTTTTATAATGGTGGCAGTGGCTACGAGCAGTACTTC	CASSFYNGGSGYEQYF	NA	TRBJ2-7	NA	TRBV5-1	16
TGTGCCAGCAGCTTACGAGGGAATTTCTATGGCTACACCTTC	CASSLRGNFYGYTF	NA	TRBJ1-2	NA	TRBV7-9	14
TGTGCCAGCAGTTTATTATCCCGGGAGGAGTGGAATTCACCCCTCCACTTT	CASSLLSREEWNSPLHF	NA	TRBJ1-6	once	TRBV28	17
TGTGCCAGCAGCCCAGGGGTGTACGAGCAGTACTTC	CASSPGVYEQYF	NA	TRBJ2-7	NA	TRBV11-2	12
TGTGCCAGCAGCCCTGAACAGCTCATGAACACTGAAGCTTTCTTT	CASSPEQLMNTEAFF	NA	TRBJ1-1	NA	TRBV9	15
TGTGCCAGCTCCCCACCCCCCTCGGGGGGGAAAGATACGCAGTATTTT	CASSPPPSGGKDTQYF	TRBD2	TRBJ2-3	once	TRBV18	16
TGTGCCAGCATAACAGGGATGAGTGGCTACACCTTC	CASITGMSGYTF	NA	TRBJ1-2	once	TRBV7-9	12
TGCGCCAGCAGCTTGGGGGAGGGCTACAATGAGCAGTTCTTC	CASSLGEGYNEQFF	TRBD2	TRBJ2-1	NA	TRBV5-1	14
TGTGCCAGCAGTTTCTTAATGACTGAAGCTTTCTTT	CASSFLMTEAFF	NA	TRBJ1-1	NA	TRBV28	12
TGTGCCACCAGTGATTCCGGGGAACAAGAGACCCAGTACTTC	CATSDSGEQETQYF	NA	TRBJ2-5	once	TRBV24-1	14
TGTGCCAGCAGCCAAGAGGATACGTCGCACAGTTTCATGTATTTT	CASSQEDTSHSFMYF	NA	TRBJ2-3	NA	TRBV3-1/TRBV3-2	15
TGTGCCTGGAGTGTAGGAAACAGTGGAAACACCATATATTTT	CAWSVGNSGNTIYF	NA	TRBJ1-3	NA	TRBV30	14
TGTGCCAGCAGCCAAGAGACTAGCGGGAGTTTCTACGAGCAGTACTTC	CASSQETSGSFYEQYF	TRBD2	TRBJ2-7	NA	TRBV14	16
TGTGCCAGCAGCCCCCAACGGGACTCTGGGGCCAACGTCCTGACTTTC	CASSPQRDSGANVLTF	NA	TRBJ2-6	NA	TRBV16	16